The present T cell receptor (beta chain) was sequenced within a study of shared clonotypes between healthy human individuals. General study points: Blood was the only sampled material, and tissue repertoires likely differ. Among the subsets, naive ones generally showed larger estimated richness than memory ones.

The donor cohort consisted entirely of Caucasian adults residing in Nashville, Tennessee. Regarding this clone: Its matching antigen is unknown.

The CDR3 runs 14 residues. V gave up 4 bases and J gave up 1 base; unmatched junction bases: 7. Germline V lookup: CDR1 GTSNPN, CDR2 SVGIG (reference sequence). Every immunoSEQ plate was one replicate of a subset's evenly spread DNA. Only in-frame clones appear in the TCRdb table, and some are missing; sequencing was by immunoSEQ multiplex PCR. The sample lists over a million clones, 75% to 85% occurring once. The specimen sequenced was memory CD4+ T cells from PBMCs. Subset in this sample: CD45RA-negative fraction. This TCR derives from a man between 18 and 29 years old in good health. Some clones in this sample may be carry-over from other donors' samples. The chain employs TRBV30 and TRBJ2-7; 7 bases agree with TRBD1. CDR3 bases: TGTGCCTGGAAAGACAGGGTTTGGTCCTACGAGCAGTACTTC. Translated, it gives CAWKDRVWSYEQYF.